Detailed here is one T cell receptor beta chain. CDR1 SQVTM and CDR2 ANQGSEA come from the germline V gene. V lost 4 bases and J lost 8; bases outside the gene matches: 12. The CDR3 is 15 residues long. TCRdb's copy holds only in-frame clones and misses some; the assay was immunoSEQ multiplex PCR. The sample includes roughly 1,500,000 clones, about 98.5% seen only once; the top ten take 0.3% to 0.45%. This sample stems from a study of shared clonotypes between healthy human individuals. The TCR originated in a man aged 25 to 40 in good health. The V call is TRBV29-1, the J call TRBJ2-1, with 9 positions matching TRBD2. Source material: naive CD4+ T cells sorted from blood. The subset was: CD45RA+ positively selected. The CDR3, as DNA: TGCAGCGTTGGGTTCACTAGCGGGCCCAACCATGAGCAGTTCTTC. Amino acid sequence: CSVGFTSGPNHEQFF.